What follows are 30 T cell receptor beta chains derived from one specimen sequenced in a study of CD8 T cells in ankylosing spondylitis. Findings and limits, study-wide: Blood from ankylosing spondylitis patients appeared to carry a characteristic roughly 8-variant TCR beta motif.

A single record per CDR3 protein comes from TCRdb applying MiXCR to the 5' RACE reads. The table lists 650,000 to 800,000 distinct CDR3 sequences, around 17% of them singletons, with 19% in the top ten. These receptors lack a known antigen. The specimen sequenced was blood, either unsorted or a sorted T cell fraction (not recorded which). These receptors all come from a male donor with ankylosing spondylitis.

The chain uses TRBV27 and TRBJ2-2; TRBD2 agrees at 15 bases. The junction had 8 bases not matched to a gene; V was cut back by 5 bases and J by 4 bases. Germline assignment: CDR1 MNHEY and CDR2 SMNVEV (reference sequence). This CDR3 is built from 18 residues. The DNA for the CDR3 is TGTGCCAGCAGTCCATGGACTAGCGGGAGGGGGAGCACCGGGGAGCTGTTTTTT. This encodes CASSPWTSGRGSTGELFF.

V is TRBV19 and J is TRBJ1-1; D is undetermined. The V end was cut by 7 bases, the J end by 6 bases, with 9 bases between. This CDR3 region has 11 residues. The germline V gene encodes CDR1 LNHDA and CDR2 SQIVND (reference sequence). The CDR3 loop is CASTAGAEAFF. The DNA for the CDR3 is TGTGCCAGTACCGCCGGGGCTGAAGCTTTCTTT.

This sequence joins TRBV20-1 and TRBJ1-6, with D tentatively TRBD1 (6 bases). The germline CDR1 and CDR2 sequences are DFQATT and SNEGSKA (reference sequence). This CDR3 comprises 15 residues. Trimming removed 6 bases at V and 8 bases at J, with 20 bases between. CDR3 in amino acids: CSASSDRTFYSPLHF. In nucleotides, the CDR3 is TGCAGTGCGTCTTCGGACAGAACTTTTTATTCACCCCTCCACTTT.

The chain uses TRBV4-1 and TRBJ2-5; no firm D call. Trimming pared 0 bases from V and 5 bases from J, leaving 13 bases between. The CDR3 is 15 amino acids. Germline assignment: CDR1 MGHRA and CDR2 YSYEKL. CDR3 DNA: TGCGCCAGCAGCCAAGACAGCAAAGCTGGGGAGACCCAGTACTTC. It specifies CASSQDSKAGETQYF.

The chain uses TRBV28 and TRBJ1-2; D is unclear. This CDR3 region has 14 residues. From germline, CDR1 is MDHEN and CDR2 SYDVKM. Trimming stripped 3 bases from V and 4 bases from J, with 12 bases between. The CDR3 DNA is TGTGCCAGCAGTTTGAAGGGCCCCGGCTATGGCTACACCTTC. This sequence encodes CASSLKGPGYGYTF.

This clonotype was seen a few times. V usage is TRBV27 and J usage is TRBJ2-1; the D is unclear. CDR1 is MNHEY and CDR2 is SMNVEV in the germline V gene (reference sequence). V was shortened by 0 bases and J by 2 bases, with 8 bases between the two germline ends. CDR3 size: 15 residues. The CDR3 is CASSLSPGTYNEQFF. CDR3 bases: TGTGCCAGCAGTTTATCTCCAGGTACCTACAATGAGCAGTTCTTC.

CDR3 region: CASSPRQSASYNEQFF. The CDR3 DNA reads as TGTGCCAGCAGTCCCCGACAAAGCGCCTCCTACAATGAGCAGTTCTTC. This chain connects TRBV12-3 or TRBV12-4 to TRBJ2-1; D call uncertain. The CDR3 is made up of 16 amino acids. The germline V and J ends were trimmed by 5 bases and 0 bases, with 14 bases remaining between them.

The chain's CDR3 is CASSFGGRAYEQYF. The DNA of the CDR3 is TGCGCCAGCAGCTTTGGGGGGCGAGCCTACGAGCAGTACTTC. This chain uses TRBV5-1 with TRBJ2-7; D tentatively reads TRBD1 or TRBD2 (6 bases each). The CDR3 spans 14 residues. V lost 2 bases and J lost 2, with 11 bases in between. Germline CDR1 is SGHRS and CDR2 is YFSETQ.

This clonotype was detected only a few times. This chain links TRBV20-1 with TRBJ2-5; D gene uncertain. V lost 7 bases and J 3 bases, leaving 12 bases between the germline ends. In germline, CDR1 is DFQATT, CDR2 SNEGSKA (reference sequence). The CDR3 length is 12 residues. Written as DNA, the CDR3 is TGCAGTGGTTCGGGCTCGGAAGAGACCCAGTACTTC. This gives the protein CSGSGSEETQYF.

This clonotype was observed a few times. The chain couples TRBV6-5 to TRBJ2-2; D is possibly TRBD1 (6 bases). CDR1 is MNHEY, CDR2 SVGAGI, per germline. V lost 0 bases to trimming and J lost 2 bases, with 16 bases between them. There are 18 residues in the CDR3. The CDR3, as DNA: TGTGCCAGCAGTTACTCGAGGGGGAGAGGGCTCAACACCGGGGAGCTGTTTTTT. This gives the protein CASSYSRGRGLNTGELFF.

This sequence joins TRBV11-1 and TRBJ2-7; TRBD2 aligns across 10 bases. V was pared by 4 bases and J by 2 bases, with 14 bases of the junction left unmatched. The CDR3 has 18 residues. CDR1 is SGHAT, CDR2 FQDESV, per germline (reference sequence). The CDR3, as DNA: TGTGCCAGCAGCTCAGGCAACTACCTAGCGGGGGCCCCCTACGAGCAGTACTTC. The encoded protein is CASSSGNYLAGAPYEQYF.

This clonotype was seen repeatedly, ten times or more. V gene TRBV4-2 combines with J gene TRBJ2-2; the D is unclear. The CDR3 runs 16 residues. Between the trimmed V and J ends, which lost 1 base and 4 bases, there was a span of 13 bases. Germline lookup yields CDR1 LGHNA and CDR2 YNFKEQ. CDR3 coding DNA: TGTGCCAGCAGCCAAGCTGGGTCGGGTTTCACCGGGGAGCTGTTTTTT. It translates to CASSQAGSGFTGELFF.

This chain connects TRBV24-1 to TRBJ2-1; 9 nucleotides line up with TRBD2. J gave up 3 bases and V 3 bases, and 5 bases lay outside the gene matches. This CDR3 is built from 16 residues. From germline, CDR1 is KGHDR and CDR2 SFDVKD. CDR3 sequence (DNA): TGTGCCACCAGTGATCTTCGTAGCGGGAGCTACAATGAGCAGTTCTTC. Its protein product is CATSDLRSGSYNEQFF.

This chain joins TRBV29-1 and TRBJ2-3, with TRBD1 matching over 7 bases. Germline CDR1 and CDR2: SQVTM and ANQGSEA. This CDR3 has 16 residues. The ends lost 0 bases at V and 2 bases at J; junction bases unmatched: 8. CDR3: CSVEETGNGITDTQYF. DNA of the CDR3: TGCAGCGTTGAAGAGACAGGGAACGGGATCACAGATACGCAGTATTTT.

This clonotype appeared a few times. The V gene is TRBV9, the J gene TRBJ1-2; D is uncertain. The V gene lost 0 bases and the J gene lost 4 bases, with 10 bases spanning the gap. Germline V gene sequence: CDR1 SGDLS, CDR2 YYNGEE. This CDR3 comprises 14 residues. The CDR3: CASSVGGGIYGYTF. The CDR3, as DNA: TGTGCCAGCAGCGTAGGTGGTGGGATCTATGGCTACACCTTC.

In this sample, this clonotype turned up many times. The chain combines TRBV12-3 or TRBV12-4 with TRBJ2-3; 8 bases map to TRBD2. This CDR3 has 15 amino acids. The V gene end was trimmed by 6 bases and the J gene end by 1 base; junction bases not matched to a gene: 6. The CDR3: CASRYNSGGTDTQYF. In DNA, the CDR3 is TGTGCCAGCAGATACAATAGCGGGGGCACAGATACGCAGTATTTT.

This clonotype showed up just a few times. The chain joins TRBV11-2 to TRBJ2-1; 9 nucleotides align to TRBD2. V lost 1 base to trimming and J lost 5 bases; unmatched junction nucleotides: 9. The V gene's germline CDR1 is SGHAT and CDR2 FQNNGV. The CDR3 totals 17 residues. This chain's CDR3 is CASSLVSVTSGNNEQFF. CDR3 in DNA: TGTGCCAGCAGCTTAGTTAGTGTGACTAGCGGAAACAATGAGCAGTTCTTC.

The CDR3 bases are TGTGCCACCCGGGGGACAGGGGGCCCTGGGGCCAACGTCCTGACTTTC. It codes for CATRGTGGPGANVLTF. The chain combines TRBV19 with TRBJ2-6, with TRBD1 matching over 12 bases. CDR3 length: 16 residues. J was trimmed by 2 bases and V by 10 bases; bases with no gene match: 6. The germline CDR1 and CDR2 sequences are LNHDA and SQIVND (reference sequence). The full variable domain, its missing parts supplied by reference TRBV19 and TRBJ2-6, is DGGITQSPKYLFRKEGQNVTLSCEQNLNHDAMYWYRQDPGQGLRLIYYSQIVNDFQKGDIAEGYSVSREKKESFPLTVTSAQKNPTAFYLCATRGTGGPGANVLTFGAGSRLTVL.

V and J are TRBV5-1 and TRBJ2-1, with 13 bases matching TRBD2. Trimming at V came to 7 bases and at J to 8 bases, leaving 6 bases not matched to a gene. This CDR3 has 14 residues. Germline assignment: CDR1 SGHRS and CDR2 YFSETQ. The CDR3 DNA reads TGCGCCAGCTCCGGGACTAGCGGGGTGGATGAGCAGTTCTTC. Translation gives CASSGTSGVDEQFF. Complete variable domain (other parts from reference TRBV5-1 and TRBJ2-1): KAGVTQTPRYLIKTRGQQVTLSCSPISGHRSVSWYQQTPGQGLQFLFEYFSETQRNKGNFPGRFSGRQFSNSRSEMNVSTLELGDSALYLCASSGTSGVDEQFFGPGTRLTVL.

J is TRBJ1-1 and V is TRBV7-9; D is possibly TRBD1 (5 bases). The CDR3 spans 14 residues. V was clipped by 5 bases and J by 6 bases, with 16 bases between them. Looked up from germline, CDR1 is SEHNR and CDR2 is FQNEAQ (reference sequence). The CDR3 DNA reads as TGTGCCAGCAGCCCCTGGGGGGGTGGGTCTGAAGCTTTCTTT. Encoded protein: CASSPWGGGSEAFF.

This clonotype was recorded at least ten times. The gene calls are TRBV29-1 and TRBJ2-2; D ambiguous. Germline CDR1 is SQVTM and CDR2 is ANQGSEA. The V end was cut by 0 bases, the J end by 6 bases, with 5 bases between. CDR3 length equals 12 residues. The CDR3 DNA is TGCAGCGTTGAAGATCTGGCCGGGGAGCTGTTTTTT. Translated, it gives CSVEDLAGELFF.

This clonotype has a count of ten or more. This chain connects TRBV12-3 or TRBV12-4 to TRBJ2-3, with D hard to call. V was clipped by 4 bases and J by 6 bases, with 5 bases between them. The CDR3 is 11 amino acids. CDR3 nucleotides: TGTGCCAGCAGTTGGCGGGATACGCAGTATTTT. Translated: CASSWRDTQYF.

The chain carries TRBV5-1 and TRBJ2-5, with 15 nucleotides matching TRBD2. This CDR3 is built from 17 residues. CDR1 and CDR2 from the germline V gene are SGHRS and YFSETQ. V dropped 5 bases and J dropped 2; count of bases not matched to a gene: 7. CDR3 bases: TGCGCCAGCAGTTCGGGACTAGCGGGGGGACTTCAAGAGACCCAGTACTTC. Its translation: CASSSGLAGGLQETQYF.

This rearrangement joins TRBV12-3 or TRBV12-4 to TRBJ2-3; D possibly uses TRBD1 or TRBD2 (5 bases each). V gave up 3 bases and J gave up 2 bases, with 12 bases separating them. The CDR3 sequence is 15 residues long. The CDR3 spells CASSLTGDPTDTQYF. The CDR3 nucleotides read TGTGCCAGCAGTTTGACCGGGGACCCCACAGATACGCAGTATTTT.

This clonotype was counted a few times. This sequence joins TRBV27 and TRBJ2-7, with TRBD1 matching 10 bases. After removal of 5 bases from V and 3 bases from J, the junction contained 10 bases not matched to a gene. CDR1 is MNHEY, CDR2 SMNVEV, per germline (reference sequence). The CDR3 consists of 16 residues. The CDR3 coding sequence is TGTGCCAGCAGTGCCTTAGGGACAGGGGAAGGCTACGAGCAGTACTTC. As protein: CASSALGTGEGYEQYF.

The V and J genes are TRBV3-1 and TRBJ2-3; 9 positions agree with TRBD1. CDR1 is LGHDT, CDR2 YNNKEL, per germline (reference sequence). CDR3 length: 15 residues. Unmatched junction bases numbered 10, after V lost 6 bases and J lost 6 bases. CDR3 nucleotide sequence: TGTGCCAGCAGTTACACCGGGACAGGGTCCGATACGCAGTATTTT. Protein: CASSYTGTGSDTQYF.

This sequence joins TRBV29-1 and TRBJ1-5; no clear D gene. The germline V gene encodes CDR1 SQVTM and CDR2 ANQGSEA. The V and J ends lost 3 bases and 6 bases respectively, with 12 bases between them. The CDR3 extends over 13 amino acids. CDR3 nucleotide sequence: TGCAGCGTTGAGGGCCAGGAGGGTCAGCCCCAGCATTTT. Translation: CSVEGQEGQPQHF.

CDR3 DNA: TGTGCCAGCAGACACAGGGGAAACTCCTACGAGCAGTACTTC. Its translation is CASRHRGNSYEQYF. The V gene is TRBV2, the J gene TRBJ2-7; TRBD1 agrees at 7 bases. The CDR3 has 14 amino acids. CDR1 SNHLY and CDR2 FYNNEI come from the germline V gene. Trimming took 6 bases from V and 0 from J; bases not matched to a gene: 5.

This clonotype appeared many times. The chain is built from TRBV21-1 and TRBJ1-5; the table gives TRBD1 as D, unverified against the DNA. TRBV21-1 constitutes a pseudogene. The length of the CDR3 is 15 residues. The CDR3 coding sequence is TGTGCCAGCAGCTTACAGAACAGGGGAAATCAGCCCCAGCATTTT. Residues: CASSLQNRGNQPQHF.

About this clonotype itself: At one boundary the junction diverges from the germline segment, which might be a read error. The chain is built from TRBV7-7 and TRBJ2-2; the D is unclear. In germline, CDR1 is SSHAT, CDR2 FNYEAQ (reference sequence). This CDR3 is 12 amino acids long. CDR3 nucleotide sequence: TGTGCTAGCAGCCCGAAAGGCGGGGAGCTGTTTTTT. Its translation: CASSPKGGELFF.